This T cell receptor beta chain derives from a study of Graves' ophthalmopathy and Graves' hyperthyroidism. Study-wide findings and caveats: The authors also found most expanded thyroid clonotypes above 0.001 frequency in blood.

CDR3 regions of TCR beta were amplified from RNA transcripts. HTBI primers were employed in first-round RT-PCR, then a second-round multiplex PCR followed. TCRdb processed the multiplex PCR reads anew with MiXCR; each CDR3 protein has one entry. The sample has about 740,000 distinct CDR3 sequences, roughly two fifths seen once. This clonotype was observed many times. What it recognizes is unknown. The diagnostic workup employed clinical symptoms, serum thyroxine, TRAb, thyroid ultrasound and orbital computed tomography. The PBMCs had their origin in around 10 ml of fresh peripheral blood. V gave up 1 base and J gave up 4 bases, with 11 bases separating them. The CDR3 has 14 amino acids. The V gene's germline CDR1 is SGHTA and CDR2 FQGNSA.

The source is an adult man with Graves' ophthalmopathy. The specimen was peripheral blood. V gene TRBV7-2 combines with J gene TRBJ2-7, with a weak D call TRBD1 (5 bases). The CDR3 nucleotides read TGTGCCAGCAGCTTAGGAGGCAGGGATTACGAGCAGTACTTC. Its translation: CASSLGGRDYEQYF.